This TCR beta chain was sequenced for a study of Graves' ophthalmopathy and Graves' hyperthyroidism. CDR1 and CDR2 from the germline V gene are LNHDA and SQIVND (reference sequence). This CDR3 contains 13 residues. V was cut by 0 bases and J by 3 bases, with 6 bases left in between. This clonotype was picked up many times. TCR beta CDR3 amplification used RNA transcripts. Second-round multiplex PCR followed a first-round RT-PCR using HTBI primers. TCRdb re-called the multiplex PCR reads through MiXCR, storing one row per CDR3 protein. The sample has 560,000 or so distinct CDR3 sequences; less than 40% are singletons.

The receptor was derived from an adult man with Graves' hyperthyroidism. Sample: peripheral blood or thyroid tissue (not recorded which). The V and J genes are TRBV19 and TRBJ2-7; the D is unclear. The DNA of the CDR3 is TGTGCCAGTAGTATAGATCACGGCTACGAGCAGTACTTC. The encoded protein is CASSIDHGYEQYF.